This TCR beta chain is from a study of long-term antiretroviral therapy in people with HIV. The study's findings and limits: Specimen acquisition occurred between the mid-2000s and the late 2010s, potentially under older ART regimens. Unavailable data included ART adherence, viral resistance and therapy changes (switches in treatment). The study found narrower CDR3 length ranges in HIV repertoires than in controls.

V gave up 1 base and J gave up 1 base, with 7 bases separating them. The germline V gene has CDR1 GTSNPN and CDR2 SVGIG (reference sequence). The CDR3 has 13 residues. A note on this clone: The antigen is undetermined.

A v3.0 immunoSEQ assay was performed at survey level. This table comes from immunoSEQ multiplex PCR, and its TCRdb copy is limited to in-frame clones, with some not included. The sample includes roughly 21,000 clones, around 84% seen only once; the top ten take 4.5% to 6.5%. This TCR came from a woman aged 25 to 45 with HIV. The chain carries TRBV30 and TRBJ1-1; D is unclear. The sample was unsorted PBMCs, taken 0.2 years after starting antiretroviral therapy. As DNA, the CDR3 is TGTGCCTGGAGTGAGATCCAGAACACTGAAGCTTTCTTT. Translation: CAWSEIQNTEAFF.